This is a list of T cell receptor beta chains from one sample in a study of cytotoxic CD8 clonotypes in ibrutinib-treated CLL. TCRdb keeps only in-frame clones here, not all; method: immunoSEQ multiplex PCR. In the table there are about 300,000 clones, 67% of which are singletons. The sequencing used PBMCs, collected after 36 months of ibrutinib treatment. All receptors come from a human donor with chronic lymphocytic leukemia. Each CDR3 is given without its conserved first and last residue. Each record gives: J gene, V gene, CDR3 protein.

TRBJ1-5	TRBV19	ASSSGFSGNQPQH
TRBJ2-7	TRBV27	ASSLSGQGHPGYEQY
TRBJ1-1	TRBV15	ATSKDRARTEAF
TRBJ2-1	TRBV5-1	ASSPFSGGYNEQF
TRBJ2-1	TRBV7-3	ASSPDRPISYNEQF
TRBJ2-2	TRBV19	ASSYTGELF
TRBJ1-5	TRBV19	ASSLSTQPQH
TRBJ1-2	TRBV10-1	ASSESGGAHYT
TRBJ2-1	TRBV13	ASSSRLTPYNEQF
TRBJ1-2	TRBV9	ASSVSRTNYGYT
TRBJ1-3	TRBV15	ATSRPRGGLGAGNTIY
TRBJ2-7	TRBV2	ASSGVGSHYEQY
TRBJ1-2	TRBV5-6	ASSKDSRYGYT